A single sample is the source of the 23 T cell receptor beta chains below, sequenced in a study of cytomegalovirus exposure and HLA in healthy donors. This PCR relied on a set of 60 Vbeta primers and 13 Jbeta primers. Clones were read by immunoSEQ multiplex PCR, and TCRdb kept only the in-frame ones, dropping some. This sample has around 120,000 clones, with 80% to 90% found just once. The sequenced material came from PBMCs. The receptors stem from a male donor in good health and CMV-seropositive.

The J gene is TRBJ2-4, the V gene TRBV4-1, with D unresolved. Germline assignment: CDR1 MGHRA and CDR2 YSYEKL. The CDR3 runs 17 residues. The V end was cut by 5 bases, the J end by 0 bases, with 17 bases between. The CDR3, as DNA: TGCGCCAGCAGCTCTCCACCCATAAAAGCAGCCAAAAACATTCAGTACTTC. It specifies CASSSPPIKAAKNIQYF.

Only one count was recorded for this clone. The gene calls are TRBV11-2 and TRBJ2-7; D is possibly TRBD2 (5 bases). The CDR3 runs to 14 residues. Between the trimmed V and J ends, which lost 2 bases and 0 bases, there was a span of 8 bases. Germline lookup yields CDR1 SGHAT and CDR2 FQNNGV. CDR3 sequence: CASSLSGSSYEQYF. CDR3 nucleotide sequence: TGTGCCAGCAGCTTAAGCGGCAGCTCCTACGAGCAGTACTTC.

The J gene is TRBJ1-4, the V gene TRBV30; TRBD1 agrees at 7 bases. This CDR3 is 13 amino acids long. V was clipped by 2 bases and J by 8 bases; unmatched bases: 5. Germline V gives CDR1 GTSNPN, CDR2 SVGIG (reference sequence). The CDR3 sequence: CAWSIQGKEKLFF. For the CDR3, the DNA is TGTGCCTGGAGTATACAGGGGAAAGAAAAACTGTTTTTT.

DNA of the CDR3: TGTGCCAGCAGCGAACAGGGGTCCTATAATTCACCCCTCCACTTT. It translates to CASSEQGSYNSPLHF. The chain has TRBV7-2 and TRBJ1-6, with 7 positions matching TRBD1. This CDR3 has 15 residues. J gave up 1 base and V 5 bases, and 2 bases lay outside the gene matches. The V gene's germline CDR1 is SGHTA and CDR2 FQGNSA.

The gene calls are TRBV9 and TRBJ2-3, with D hard to call. CDR3 length: 14 amino acids. Trimming removed 0 bases at V and 2 bases at J, with 7 bases between. CDR1 and CDR2 from the germline V gene are SGDLS and YYNGEE. The DNA for the CDR3 is TGTGCCAGCAGCGTAGCGGGTCTCACAGATACGCAGTATTTT. This gives the protein CASSVAGLTDTQYF.

The chain employs TRBV11-1 and TRBJ2-3; D possibly corresponds to TRBD2 (6 bases). V shed 2 bases and J shed 3 bases, with 12 bases lying between them. The CDR3 runs 15 residues. The germline CDR1 and CDR2 sequences are SGHAT and FQDESV (reference sequence). CDR3 in DNA: TGTGCCAGCAGCTTACAGACAAGCGGGACAGATACGCAGTATTTT. Translated: CASSLQTSGTDTQYF. Filled out from reference TRBV11-1 and TRBJ2-3, the complete variable domain reads EAEVAQSPRYKITEKSQAVAFWCDPISGHATLYWYRQILGQGPELLVQFQDESVVDDSQLPKDRFSAERLKGVDSTLKIQPAELGDSAMYLCASSLQTSGTDTQYFGPGTRLTVL.

The chain couples TRBV7-9 to TRBJ2-3; 8 nucleotides agree with TRBD2. J gave up 4 bases and V 5 bases, and 14 bases lay outside the gene matches. Germline V lookup: CDR1 SEHNR, CDR2 FQNEAQ (reference sequence). The CDR3 sequence is 17 residues long. The CDR3 loop is CASSQLGSGTRPDTQYF. The CDR3 nucleotides read TGTGCCAGCAGCCAATTAGGTAGCGGGACGAGGCCAGATACGCAGTATTTT.

V usage is TRBV6-6 and J usage is TRBJ2-1; TRBD2 aligns across 11 bases. This CDR3 is 14 amino acids long. Germline CDR1 and CDR2: MNHNY and SVGAGI (reference sequence). The J segment lost 9 bases and the V segment lost 2 bases, leaving 3 bases of the junction unmatched. The CDR3 loop is CASSYTSGSSEQFF. In DNA form, the CDR3 reads TGTGCCAGCAGTTACACTAGCGGGAGTAGTGAGCAGTTCTTC.

This clone was picked up a small number of times. The chain couples TRBV9 to TRBJ2-1, with 13 bases that match TRBD2. Germline-derived CDR1 and CDR2 are SGDLS and YYNGEE. V gave up 4 bases and J gave up 8 bases; unmatched junction bases: 18. There are 19 residues in the CDR3. The CDR3 spells CASSPPGTSGIGRVYEQFF. The CDR3 DNA follows: TGTGCCAGCAGCCCACCCGGGACTAGCGGGATAGGACGGGTATATGAGCAGTTCTTC.

The chain joins TRBV5-6 to TRBJ2-1; D perhaps matches TRBD1 (6 bases). CDR1 is SGHDT and CDR2 is YYEEEE in the germline V gene. V was trimmed by 4 bases and J by 7 bases, leaving 12 bases between them. The CDR3 is made up of 13 amino acids. The CDR3: CASSAQGGNEQFF. CDR3 nucleotides: TGTGCCAGCAGCGCACAGGGCGGGAATGAGCAGTTCTTC.

The chain employs TRBV28 and TRBJ1-4, with unresolved D. With 3 bases removed from V and 13 bases from J, the gap between germline ends came to 18 bases. There are 14 residues in the CDR3. In germline, CDR1 is MDHEN, CDR2 SYDVKM. CDR3 coding DNA: TGTGCCAGCAGTTTTGAGGGATCCGATATAAGACTGTTTTTT. It yields the protein CASSFEGSDIRLFF.

This chain's CDR3 is CASSQPGLAGVSGTDTQYF. The CDR3 DNA follows: TGTGCCAGCAGTCAACCTGGACTAGCGGGAGTCTCAGGCACAGATACGCAGTATTTT. The V and J genes are TRBV7-6 and TRBJ2-3, with 13 bases identical to TRBD2. This CDR3 region has 19 residues. Trimming at V came to 6 bases and at J to 1 base, leaving 13 bases not matched to a gene. Germline V lookup: CDR1 SGHVS, CDR2 FNYEAQ.

The gene calls are TRBV5-1 and TRBJ1-1; D call uncertain. Trimming removed 1 base at V and 1 base at J, with 8 bases between. This CDR3 spans 14 amino acids. Germline V gene sequence: CDR1 SGHRS, CDR2 YFSETQ. CDR3 coding DNA: TGCGCCAGCAGCTTGTCAGGAACGAACACTGAAGCTTTCTTT. Protein product: CASSLSGTNTEAFF.

Details on this clone: Relative to the germline gene, one junction end is altered; a read error may explain this. The chain uses TRBV7-9 and TRBJ1-2, with TRBD1 matching over 7 bases. CDR3 size: 14 residues. Germline V gives CDR1 SEHNR, CDR2 FQNEAQ (reference sequence). In DNA form, the CDR3 reads TGTTCCAGCAGCTTAGGGGACAGCGGGTATGGCTACACCTTC. It encodes CSSSLGDSGYGYTF.

V gene TRBV6-6 combines with J gene TRBJ1-1; 8 bases are shared with TRBD1. The CDR3 contains 15 residues. V trimming: 3 bases; J trimming: 1 base; junction bases outside the gene matches: 4. Germline assignment: CDR1 MNHNY and CDR2 SVGAGI (reference sequence). The CDR3: CASSYADRGNTEAFF. In nucleotides, the CDR3 is TGTGCCAGCAGTTATGCAGACAGGGGGAACACTGAAGCTTTCTTT.

The rearrangement joins TRBV9 to TRBJ2-3; D might be TRBD2 (6 bases). The germline CDR1 and CDR2 sequences are SGDLS and YYNGEE. Trimming pared 2 bases from V and 2 bases from J, leaving 12 bases between. There are 15 residues in the CDR3. Here the CDR3 reads CASSVTWTNTDTQYF. The CDR3 DNA sequence: TGTGCCAGCAGCGTTACATGGACTAACACAGATACGCAGTATTTT.

The chain uses TRBV25-1 and TRBJ2-7, with 7 bases aligning to TRBD1. J was trimmed by 2 bases and V by 2 bases; bases with no gene match: 6. Germline V CDR1 and CDR2: MGHDK, SYGVNS. The CDR3 extends over 15 amino acids. The CDR3 here is CASSEVGQATYEQYF. In DNA, the CDR3 is TGTGCCAGCAGTGAAGTTGGACAGGCCACCTACGAGCAGTACTTC.

This rearrangement joins TRBV19 to TRBJ2-5; 8 nucleotides agree with TRBD2. TRBJ2-7 explains the end of the DNA better; the J call may be wrong. Germline V lookup: CDR1 LNHDA, CDR2 SQIVND (reference sequence). This CDR3 is 15 amino acids long. CDR3 sequence: CASTPSAGGSYEQYF. As DNA, the CDR3 is TGTGCCAGTACCCCCTCGGCGGGAGGTTCCTACGAGCAGTACTTC.

V gene TRBV5-8 combines with J gene TRBJ2-4; 7 bases agree with TRBD2. This CDR3 comprises 14 residues. Germline assignment: CDR1 SGHTS and CDR2 YDEGEE. V trimming: 2 bases; J trimming: 6 bases; junction bases outside the gene matches: 5. This CDR3 is CASSFGTIRNIQYF. The CDR3 region has the DNA TGTGCCAGCAGCTTCGGGACTATCAGAAACATTCAGTACTTC.

V gene TRBV5-6 combines with J gene TRBJ2-3, with 8 bases that match TRBD1. Germline CDR1 is SGHDT and CDR2 is YYEEEE. The V segment lost 0 bases and the J segment 1 base; nucleotides outside the gene matches: 4. The CDR3 contains 16 residues. CDR3: CASSLGRDRRTDTQYF. The CDR3 DNA reads as TGTGCCAGCAGCTTGGGCCGGGACAGGCGCACAGATACGCAGTATTTT. Complete variable domain (other parts from reference TRBV5-6 and TRBJ2-3): DAGVTQSPTHLIKTRGQQVTLRCSPKSGHDTVSWYQQALGQGPQFIFQYYEEEERQRGNFPDRFSGHQFPNYSSELNVNALLLGDSALYLCASSLGRDRRTDTQYFGPGTRLTVL.

The V gene is TRBV25-1, the J gene TRBJ2-1, with D maybe TRBD1 (5 bases). This CDR3 is 13 amino acids long. V was cut by 8 bases and J by 6 bases, with 14 bases left in between. The germline V gene encodes CDR1 MGHDK and CDR2 SYGVNS. The CDR3 nucleotides read TGTGCCAGCGGCCCCCTAGGGGTCAATGAGCAGTTCTTC. Translated: CASGPLGVNEQFF.

CDR3 sequence: CASRPGQSSYEQYF. The DNA of the CDR3 is TGTGCCAGCAGACCCGGACAGAGCTCCTACGAGCAGTACTTC. The gene calls are TRBV7-2 and TRBJ2-7; possible D gene TRBD1, 6 bases. V was clipped by 6 bases and J by 0 bases, with 12 bases between them. CDR1 is SGHTA, CDR2 FQGNSA, per germline. CDR3 length: 14 amino acids.

This clone appeared a few times. This rearrangement joins TRBV5-1 to TRBJ1-3; D is perhaps TRBD1 (5 bases). Germline assignment: CDR1 SGHRS and CDR2 YFSETQ. There are 14 residues in the CDR3. The V end lost 7 bases, the J end lost 0 bases, and 11 bases lay between the germline ends. The CDR3 protein is CASCSGASGNTIYF. DNA for the CDR3: TGCGCCAGCTGTAGCGGGGCCTCTGGAAACACCATATATTTT.